Here is one T cell receptor (beta chain) with its context. Its antigen is unidentified. This record belongs to a study of T cells in Graves' hyperthyroidism and ophthalmopathy. General study results and limits: The blood repertoire included most of the expanded thyroid clonotypes above 0.001.

When ophthalmopathy did not progress within 18 months, Graves' hyperthyroidism was considered stable. Diagnostic assessment was based on clinical symptoms, serum thyroxine and TRAb, thyroid ultrasound and orbital computed tomography. The source material, RNA transcripts, was used to amplify TCR beta CDR3 regions. The TCR CDR3 was amplified in a first-round RT-PCR using the HTBI primer set. TCRdb called the multiplex PCR reads again in MiXCR, with one record for every CDR3 protein. The sample holds about 680,000 distinct CDR3 sequences, 35% seen once. The sequence derives from a woman between 40 and 50 years old with Graves' hyperthyroidism. Specimen: blood.

CDR3 sequence reads: CSTALWDRVVNQPQHF. The CDR3 nucleotides read TGCAGTACTGCACTCTGGGACAGGGTAGTCAATCAGCCCCAGCATTTT. The chain links TRBV20-1 to TRBJ1-5, with 9 bases fitting TRBD1. Losses at the gene ends were 8 bases for V and 3 bases for J; bases not matched to a gene: 14. The germline CDR1 and CDR2 sequences are DFQATT and SNEGSKA (reference sequence). The CDR3 extends over 16 amino acids.